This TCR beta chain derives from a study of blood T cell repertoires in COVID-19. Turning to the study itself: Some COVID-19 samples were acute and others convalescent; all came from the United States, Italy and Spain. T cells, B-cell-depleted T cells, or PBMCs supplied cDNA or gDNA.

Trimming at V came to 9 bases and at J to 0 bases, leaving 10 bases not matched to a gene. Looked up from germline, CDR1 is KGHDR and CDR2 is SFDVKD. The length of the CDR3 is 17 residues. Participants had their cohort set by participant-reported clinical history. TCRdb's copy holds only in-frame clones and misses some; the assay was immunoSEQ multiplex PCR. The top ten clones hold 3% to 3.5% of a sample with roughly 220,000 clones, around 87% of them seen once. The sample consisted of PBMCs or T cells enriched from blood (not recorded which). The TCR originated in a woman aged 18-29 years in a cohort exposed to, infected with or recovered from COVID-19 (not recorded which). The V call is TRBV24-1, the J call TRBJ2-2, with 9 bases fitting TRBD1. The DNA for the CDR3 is TGTGCCACCGCCGGTCCCACAGGGGGCGCGAACACCGGGGAGCTGTTTTTT. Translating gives CATAGPTGGANTGELFF.